One TCR beta chain is described in this entry. No cognate antigen has been identified for it. Per-nucleotide qualities are absent, and no much larger clonotype sits a single base away. The CDR3 starts with the cysteine, ends with the phenylalanine, and has 16 residues. The DNA shown is the 48-base CDR3, in frame from base 1. For this chain, trimming is 4 bases at the V end and 4 bases at the J end, and the number of junction bases without a gene match is 11. The germline V gene gives CDR1 as SGHRS and CDR2 as YFSETQ. This sample stems from a study of OX40 agonist ivuxolimab in advanced cancers. As for the study more broadly: Ivuxolimab was an agonistic, fully human IgG2 monoclonal antibody directed against OX40 (CD134), a costimulatory receptor. Three dose-escalation patients achieved partial responses, one with hepatocellular carcinoma and two with cutaneous melanoma. The paper reports the monotherapy dose-escalation portion (N = 52 patients) of the phase I ivuxolimab trial. Among the roughly 54 dose-escalation patients, roughly 20 had hepatocellular carcinoma, 15 or so melanoma, 9 renal cell carcinoma and 9 head and neck cancer. Prior anti-PD-1, anti-PD-L1 or anti-CTLA-4 therapy was permitted, and approximately 39% of dose-escalation patients had received checkpoint inhibitors. The dose-escalation cohort was roughly 80% male with a mean age of 60 years, ranging from roughly 23 to 85. The point of sequencing TCRbeta in the periphery was to test whether ivuxolimab changed TCR sequence diversity and drove clonal T-cell expansion. Intravenous ivuxolimab was administered to patients every 2 weeks at six dose levels: 0.01, 0.1, 0.3, 1.5, 3 and 10 mg/kg. The paper as a whole reports these results and caveats: Clonal expansion of both CD4+ and CD8+ blood T cells was observed from baseline to week 6 at doses 0.1 to 3.0 mg/kg. In the 0.1-3.0 mg/kg groups, partial responders had among the lowest normalized peripheral clonal expansion, particularly in CD8+ T cells. Antigen specificity was not determined for the clonally expanded peripheral T cells. On average, CD8+ T cells showed more expanded clones than CD4+ T cells after ivuxolimab. Low levels of normalized T-cell clonal expansion were also seen in some patients who did not respond.

The trial excluded patients who had a history of autoimmune disease or who were on systemic immunosuppression. Peripheral blood for TCR sequencing was collected from all dose cohorts at baseline, on cycle 4 day 1, and on cycle 7 day 1. Samples were obtained from an open-label, multicenter, first-in-human phase I dose-escalation trial of ivuxolimab. Adults with locally advanced or metastatic head and neck squamous cell, hepatocellular, melanoma or renal cell carcinoma were enrolled in the trial. Before TCR sequencing, CD4+ T cells and CD8+ T cells were sorted from peripheral blood as separate populations. To sequence the TCRbeta CDR3 region, genomic DNA was isolated from the sorted cells. The immunoSEQ Assay was used to sequence the TCRbeta CDR3 regions. TCRdb re-hosts the immuneACCESS table, in-frame sequences only. Its copies lack some clones; in the studies checked, an unresolved V gene accounts for under half of them, and the cause for the rest is not known. The sample table contains fewer than 6,500 clones; only one count was recorded for about 70% of them. Clones ranked in the top ten supply 55% to 70% of the sample.

The source is an adult with an advanced solid tumor such as melanoma, head and neck, liver or kidney cancer. Sequencing was performed on CD4+ or CD8+ T cells sorted from blood, taken in a trial of the OX40 agonist ivuxolimab. This receptor chain uses TRBV5-1 and TRBJ2-7; 10 bases in the middle match TRBD2. The encoded CDR3 is CASSPGTSEILYEQYF. The nucleotide sequence reads TGCGCCAGCAGCCCGGGGACTAGCGAGATACTTTACGAGCAGTACTTC.